This T cell receptor (beta chain) was obtained from a study of early T cells in non-severe SARS-CoV-2 infection. The wider study: Sequenced bulk RNA came from whole blood that was unsorted, and chains were unpaired.

This clonotype was seen at least ten times. TCRdb used MiXCR to reprocess the 5' RACE reads, holding one entry per CDR3 protein. This table has under 85,000 distinct CDR3 sequences, around 5% appearing once. CDR3 size: 15 residues. The germline V gene encodes CDR1 SGHVS and CDR2 FNYEAQ. Trimming at V came to 2 bases and at J to 6 bases, leaving 5 bases not matched to a gene. The sequence came from an adult who was a healthcare worker with PCR-confirmed SARS-CoV-2 infection or an uninfected control (not recorded which). The chain recombines TRBV7-6 with TRBJ2-2, with 8 bases that match TRBD2. Sequenced here: whole blood, sampled at baseline. The CDR3 DNA follows: TGTGCCAGCAGCTTAAGCGGGAGTCGTTCCGGGGAGCTGTTTTTT. This sequence encodes CASSLSGSRSGELFF.